This T cell receptor (beta chain) was sequenced for a study of beta chain features in type 1 diabetes. Study-wide findings and caveats: Type 1 diabetes patients showed a moderate but significant shortening of TCRB CDR3s in all four CD4+ subsets.

Germline CDR1 MNHEY, CDR2 SVGAGI. The CDR3 is made up of 13 amino acids. V was clipped by 2 bases and J by 8 bases, with 11 bases between them. The study reverse transcribed the entire isolated RNA, so it sequenced expressed TCRB transcripts. Repertoires were generated with immunoSEQ multiplex PCR, while TCRdb's copy carries only in-frame clones and drops some. The sample lists 250,000 to 350,000 clones, approximately 14% occurring once. With respect to this clone: Its antigen is not known.

CD45RO/CCR7/CD25/CD127/CD95/CD27 sorting isolated CD4+ naive, central memory, regulatory and stem cell-like memory cells. The chain joins TRBV6-5 to TRBJ2-3, with D uncertain. This TCR was recovered from a man aged 25 to 40 in good health. Source material: central memory CD4+ T cells from blood. As DNA, the CDR3 is TGTGCCAGCAGTTACATAGTGGGCGGTACGCAGTATTTT. Protein product: CASSYIVGGTQYF.